The 10 T cell receptor beta chains given below trace back to one sample, sequenced in a study of shared clonotypes between healthy human individuals. The assay was immunoSEQ multiplex PCR, and TCRdb's table has in-frame clones only and misses some. The profile shows millions of clones, about 95% of them singletons. Material for sequencing was naive CD4+ T cells sorted from blood. Subset defined: CD45RA+ positively selected. The source of these receptors is a young man in good health.

The chain joins TRBV10-3 to TRBJ2-7; 8 bases fit TRBD1. This CDR3 comprises 15 residues. Trimming took 6 bases from V and 2 from J; bases not matched to a gene: 9. The V gene's germline CDR1 is ENHRY and CDR2 SYGVKD. The CDR3 loop is CAISERQGTTYEQYF. In nucleotides, the CDR3 is TGTGCCATCAGCGAAAGACAGGGGACGACCTACGAGCAGTACTTC.

This clone has a handful of counts. V usage is TRBV5-1 and J usage is TRBJ1-1; D gene ambiguous. CDR3 size: 14 residues. The germline V gene encodes CDR1 SGHRS and CDR2 YFSETQ. The V gene lost 2 bases and the J gene lost 3 bases, with 11 bases spanning the gap. CDR3 nucleotides: TGCGCCAGCAGCTTTGGGTTTTCGGACACTGAAGCTTTCTTT. Amino acid sequence: CASSFGFSDTEAFF.

The J gene is TRBJ1-3, the V gene TRBV6-6; 7 nucleotides agree with TRBD1. This CDR3 region has 16 residues. With 0 bases clipped from V and 0 bases from J, the junction kept 2 bases outside the gene matches. Germline V gives CDR1 MNHNY, CDR2 SVGAGI (reference sequence). The CDR3 region has the DNA TGTGCCAGCAGTTACTCGGGACAGTTCTCTGGAAACACCATATATTTT. This translates into CASSYSGQFSGNTIYF.

J is TRBJ2-1 and V is TRBV30; 14 positions agree with TRBD2. The CDR3 runs 14 residues. The V gene's germline CDR1 is GTSNPN and CDR2 SVGIG (reference sequence). V trimming: 5 bases; J trimming: 14 bases; junction bases outside the gene matches: 11. The CDR3 DNA reads TGTGCCTGGGGGGTGGGACTAGCGGGAGCAAGGGAGTTCTTC. Protein sequence: CAWGVGLAGAREFF.

This chain joins TRBV7-2 and TRBJ2-7; D gene uncertain. Germline CDR1 reads SGHTA; CDR2 reads FQGNSA. Trimming cost V 5 bases and J 6 bases, with 11 bases left between them. The length of the CDR3 is 12 residues. The CDR3 loop reads CASSPTAAEQYF. Here the CDR3 DNA reads TGTGCCAGCAGCCCGACGGCGGCCGAGCAGTACTTC.

As for this clone: Other DNA sequences from this sample encode an identical CDR3 as well. DNA for the CDR3: TGTGCCAGCTCACCACTCTACAATGAGCAGTTCTTC. Its translation is CASSPLYNEQFF. The chain carries TRBV18 and TRBJ2-1; D remains unclear. Germline V gene sequence: CDR1 KGHSH, CDR2 LQKENI. This CDR3 has 12 amino acids. V lost 1 base and J 3 bases, leaving 1 base between the germline ends.

The V and J genes are TRBV5-4 and TRBJ2-5, with D possibly being TRBD2 (5 bases). Trimming removed 6 bases at V and 1 base at J, with 10 bases between. The CDR3 spans 13 residues. Germline V gene data show CDR1 as SGHNT and CDR2 as YYREEE (reference sequence). The CDR3 is CASNPAGQETQYF. CDR3 bases: TGTGCCAGCAACCCCGCGGGCCAAGAGACCCAGTACTTC.

J is TRBJ1-5 and V is TRBV28; weak D call: TRBD1 (6 bases). Germline-derived CDR1 and CDR2 are MDHEN and SYDVKM. The CDR3 runs 14 residues. V was trimmed by 6 bases and J by 5 bases, leaving 14 bases between them. CDR3 in amino acids: CASSRDRRYQPQHF. The CDR3 DNA is TGTGCCAGCAGCCGAGACAGGAGATATCAGCCCCAGCATTTT.

V usage is TRBV9 and J usage is TRBJ2-3; TRBD2 aligns across 9 bases. The CDR3 is 15 amino acids. Germline V gene sequence: CDR1 SGDLS, CDR2 YYNGEE. The trim removed 3 bases at V and 2 bases at J, leaving 4 bases unmatched. CDR3 sequence reads: CASSASGRTTDTQYF. As DNA, the CDR3 is TGTGCCAGCAGCGCCAGCGGGAGGACCACAGATACGCAGTATTTT.

This chain links TRBV7-2 with TRBJ2-3; D unresolved. This CDR3 is 12 amino acids long. V lost 5 bases, J lost 6 bases, and 9 bases lay in between. Germline CDR1 and CDR2: SGHTA and FQGNSA. The CDR3 region is CASSPARDTQYF. CDR3 DNA sequence: TGTGCCAGCAGCCCAGCGAGGGATACGCAGTATTTT.